This entry concerns a single T cell receptor beta chain. Its target is unknown. Separate from the approximately 670-subject first cohort was the approximately 130-subject validation cohort, to which the donors belonged. This entry is derived from a study of cytomegalovirus exposure and HLA in healthy donors. Study-level findings and limits: Confirmation was obtained in vitro that three CMV-associated chains are specific for CMV antigens. First-cohort TCR clusters were later found to tend to co-occur in the approximately 120 validation repertoires. Many donors carried some public TCRs, although rarity characterized most TCR sequences.

Looked up from germline, CDR1 is SGHAT and CDR2 is FQNNGV. This CDR3 contains 13 residues. Deletions cut 2 bases from V and 2 bases from J, with 6 bases between. Generated by immunoSEQ multiplex PCR, the TCRdb table keeps only in-frame clones and is missing some. The top ten clones hold nearly 4.5% of a sample with around 120,000 clones, about 88% of them seen once. The sample taken for sequencing was PBMCs. The chain employs TRBV11-2 and TRBJ1-1; D call uncertain. This sequence originates from a man younger than 30 in good health and CMV-seropositive. The CDR3 DNA is TGTGCCAGCAGCTTAATAGAAAACACTGAAGCTTTCTTT. Translated, it gives CASSLIENTEAFF.